Presented here are 24 T cell receptor beta chains from one specimen sequenced in a study of CD4 T cells in relation to SARS-CoV-2 and coronaviruses. The antigens for these receptors are not known. Produced via immunoSEQ multiplex PCR; TCRdb's table is partial and in-frame only. The profile shows 20,000 to 25,000 clones, about 70% of them singletons. Before the COVID-19 pandemic, during about 2010-2018, CD4+ T cells were taken from unexposed donors. After roughly 9 days of culture, CD4+ T cells were isolated. The sequencing sample was made of CD4+ T cells from PBMCs, cultured in vitro. These receptors originate from a human donor in good health.

The rearrangement links TRBV20-1 to TRBJ2-5; the match to TRBD2 covers 7 bases. The CDR3 has 13 amino acids. The germline V gene has CDR1 DFQATT and CDR2 SNEGSKA (reference sequence). V gave up 3 bases and J gave up 5 bases; unmatched junction bases: 6. The CDR3 DNA sequence: TGCAGTGCTAGTACCGGGGGGAGTGAGACCCAGTACTTC. This codes for CSASTGGSETQYF.

This clone was observed a single time. V usage is TRBV6-5 and J usage is TRBJ2-5; tentative D call: TRBD2 (6 bases). The germline gives CDR1 MNHEY, CDR2 SVGAGI. V was cut by 0 bases and J by 5 bases, with 16 bases left in between. The length of the CDR3 is 16 residues. This CDR3 reads CASSYSNPPEGETQYF. The CDR3 nucleotides are TGTGCCAGCAGTTACTCGAACCCCCCGGAGGGGGAGACCCAGTACTTC.

This clone was seen more than once but under ten times. The J gene is TRBJ1-5, the V gene TRBV3-1 (or the pseudogene TRBV3-2), with TRBD1 matching 10 bases. The CDR3 consists of 16 residues. Germline trimming cut 5 bases from V and 1 base from J; bases unmatched to any gene: 5. Germline V lookup: CDR1 LGHDT, CDR2 YNNKEL (reference sequence). CDR3 sequence: CASSYGTGESNQPQHF. CDR3 sequence (DNA): TGTGCCAGCAGCTACGGGACAGGGGAGAGCAATCAGCCCCAGCATTTT.

CDR3 in amino acids: CASSTPTGVGYEQYF. In nucleotides, the CDR3 is TGTGCCAGCAGCACCCCGACAGGGGTAGGCTACGAGCAGTACTTC. The chain recombines TRBV13 with TRBJ2-7; 8 nucleotides align to TRBD1. The length of the CDR3 is 15 residues. V gave up 5 bases and J gave up 3 bases; unmatched junction bases: 9. CDR1 and CDR2 (germline): PRHDT, FYEKMQ (reference sequence).

CDR3 nucleotide sequence: TGCGCCAGCAGCCCAAGCTTAGTGGGTAACACCGGGGAGCTGTTTTTT. Translated: CASSPSLVGNTGELFF. This chain joins TRBV5-1 and TRBJ2-2; D remains unclear. The CDR3 is 16 amino acids. Germline lookup yields CDR1 SGHRS and CDR2 YFSETQ. The germline V and J ends were trimmed by 4 bases and 2 bases, with 15 bases remaining between them.

The chain couples TRBV9 to TRBJ2-5; 11 positions agree with TRBD2. V trimming: 4 bases; J trimming: 2 bases; junction bases outside the gene matches: 7. This CDR3 is built from 16 residues. Germline V gives CDR1 SGDLS, CDR2 YYNGEE. CDR3 protein: CASSPLAGGPQETQYF. The CDR3 DNA is TGTGCCAGCAGCCCCTTAGCGGGGGGGCCACAAGAGACCCAGTACTTC.

This chain's CDR3 is CASSSSETQYF. DNA for the CDR3: TGCGCCAGCAGCTCCTCAGAGACCCAGTACTTC. V is TRBV5-1 and J is TRBJ2-5, with D uncertain. Germline loops: CDR1 SGHRS, CDR2 YFSETQ. Trimming stripped 3 bases from V and 4 bases from J, with 4 bases between. The CDR3 consists of 11 residues.

The table lists this clone with a few counts. The junction does not match germline at one end; this may be a read error. The chain combines TRBV7-9 with TRBJ2-7, with 9 bases lining up with TRBD1. This CDR3 is built from 12 residues. The germline CDR1 and CDR2 sequences are SEHNR and FQNEAQ (reference sequence). This CDR3 is CASGTGSFEQYF. In DNA, the CDR3 is TGTGCCAGTGGGACAGGGTCCTTCGAGCAGTACTTC.

This clone was detected only once. The chain links TRBV11-2 to TRBJ2-7; TRBD1 matches at 9 bases. J lost 3 bases, V lost 6 bases, and 9 bases had no gene match. The length of the CDR3 is 15 residues. Germline V gene lookup returns CDR1 SGHAT and CDR2 FQNNGV. The CDR3 loop reads CASSSRTGANYEQYF. Here the CDR3 DNA reads TGTGCCAGCAGTTCAAGGACAGGGGCGAACTACGAGCAGTACTTC.

The genes are TRBV5-1 and TRBJ1-5; 8 nucleotides agree with TRBD1. CDR3 length equals 15 residues. In germline, CDR1 is SGHRS, CDR2 YFSETQ. The V and J ends lost 4 bases and 0 bases, in that order; junction bases with no gene match: 3. This CDR3 is CASSPDRVSNQPQHF. The DNA of the CDR3 is TGCGCCAGCAGCCCGGACAGGGTTAGCAATCAGCCCCAGCATTTT.

This clone came up a few times. The chain has TRBV7-9 and TRBJ1-5, with D uncertain. The germline CDR1 and CDR2 sequences are SEHNR and FQNEAQ (reference sequence). The CDR3 contains 16 residues. V was cut by 1 base and J by 0 bases, with 10 bases left in between. CDR3 sequence (DNA): TGTGCCAGCAGCTTAGTAGGCGCGTATAGCAATCAGCCCCAGCATTTT. As protein: CASSLVGAYSNQPQHF. The whole variable domain, remainder taken from reference TRBV7-9 and TRBJ1-5, is DTGVSQNPRHKITKRGQNVTFRCDPISEHNRLYWYRQTLGQGPEFLTYFQNEAQLEKSRLLSDRFSAERPKGSFSTLEIQRTEQGDSAMYLCASSLVGAYSNQPQHFGDGTRLSIL.

This rearrangement joins TRBV6-5 to TRBJ2-7; a possible D gene is TRBD1 (5 bases). Germline CDR1 MNHEY, CDR2 SVGAGI. The V gene lost 6 bases and the J gene lost 1 base, with 13 bases spanning the gap. The CDR3 runs 14 residues. CDR3 in amino acids: CASRTRERSYEQYF. The CDR3, as DNA: TGTGCCAGCAGAACCAGGGAAAGGTCCTACGAGCAGTACTTC.

The DNA of the CDR3 is TGTGCCTGGAGTGTAGAGAGTTATGGTTCCTATAATTCACCCCTCCACTTT. Protein product: CAWSVESYGSYNSPLHF. The chain employs TRBV30 and TRBJ1-6, with D hard to call. Germline CDR1 reads GTSNPN; CDR2 reads SVGIG (reference sequence). Trimming pared 0 bases from V and 1 base from J, leaving 13 bases between. The CDR3 sequence is 17 residues long.

This clone is a singleton in its sample. The chain has TRBV2 and TRBJ2-7; D is perhaps TRBD1 (5 bases). The CDR3 contains 11 residues. Germline V CDR1 and CDR2: SNHLY, FYNNEI. V dropped 6 bases and J dropped 6 bases, with 9 bases sitting between them. The CDR3 DNA reads TGTGCCAGCAGGTCAAGGGGCGAGCAGTACTTC. It translates to CASRSRGEQYF.

J is TRBJ1-6 and V is TRBV30; D gene ambiguous. V was cut by 0 bases and J by 9 bases, with 18 bases left in between. CDR1 and CDR2 from the germline V gene are GTSNPN and SVGIG (reference sequence). The CDR3 spans 16 residues. The CDR3 DNA sequence: TGTGCCTGGAGTGTACGGGGAGACCTAAGAGGTTCACCCCTCCACTTT. Its protein is CAWSVRGDLRGSPLHF.

This sequence joins TRBV6-2 or TRBV6-3 and TRBJ1-2, with a possible D match to TRBD1 (6 bases). This CDR3 has 13 residues. V dropped 3 bases and J dropped 2 bases, with 7 bases sitting between them. CDR1 is MNHEY and CDR2 is SVGEGT in the germline V gene. The CDR3 nucleotides read TGTGCCAGCAGTTATCAGGGGAACTATGGCTACACCTTC. Translating gives CASSYQGNYGYTF.

This clone was recorded a few times. The chain combines TRBV7-2 with TRBJ1-2, with D unresolved. V shed 3 bases and J shed 7 bases, with 6 bases lying between them. The germline V gene has CDR1 SGHTA and CDR2 FQGNSA. This CDR3 has 11 residues. The CDR3 spells CASSFDGGYTF. DNA for the CDR3: TGTGCCAGCAGCTTTGATGGTGGCTACACCTTC.

The chain couples TRBV5-1 to TRBJ1-3, with D possibly TRBD1 on 5 matching bases. The CDR3 has 16 amino acids. Trimming stripped 4 bases from V and 4 bases from J, with 18 bases between. Germline lookup yields CDR1 SGHRS and CDR2 YFSETQ. The CDR3 region is CASSRGGDTSGNTIYF. The CDR3 coding sequence is TGCGCCAGCAGCCGGGGGGGGGATACCTCCGGAAACACCATATATTTT.

The genes are TRBV3-1 (or the pseudogene TRBV3-2) and TRBJ1-2; 8 nucleotides align to TRBD1. CDR1 LGHDT and CDR2 YNNKEL come from the germline V gene (reference sequence). Trimming at V came to 3 bases and at J to 3 bases, leaving 6 bases not matched to a gene. The CDR3 spans 15 residues. The CDR3 spells CASSHLGTGHYGYTF. The CDR3 region has the DNA TGTGCCAGCAGCCACCTCGGGACAGGACACTATGGCTACACCTTC.

The gene calls are TRBV9 and TRBJ2-6, with TRBD1 matching 10 bases. J gave up 3 bases and V 0 bases, and 6 bases lay outside the gene matches. CDR1 SGDLS and CDR2 YYNGEE come from the germline V gene. The CDR3 loop spans 18 amino acids. Written as DNA, the CDR3 is TGTGCCAGCAGCGTAGCGGGACAGGGGAGGGGTGGGGCCAACGTCCTGACTTTC. Translated, it gives CASSVAGQGRGGANVLTF.

In its sample, this clone was seen a few times. The chain joins TRBV18 to TRBJ2-7; TRBD1 matches 11 bases. V dropped 5 bases and J dropped 3; count of bases not matched to a gene: 9. The germline V gene encodes CDR1 KGHSH and CDR2 LQKENI. CDR3 length: 16 residues. CDR3 DNA sequence: TGTGCCAGCTCAGAAGGGACAGGGGGAACTGGCTACGAGCAGTACTTC. Its translation: CASSEGTGGTGYEQYF.

A few counts support this clone. V is TRBV7-2 and J is TRBJ1-2, with 7 bases that match TRBD1. V shed 0 bases, J shed 2 bases, and the junction held 0 bases outside the gene matches. There are 14 residues in the CDR3. Per the germline V gene, CDR1 is SGHTA and CDR2 is FQGNSA. Here the CDR3 DNA reads TGTGCCAGCAGCTTAGCAGGGGGCAACTATGGCTACACCTTC. Translation: CASSLAGGNYGYTF.

In this sample, this clone turned up once. The chain is built from TRBV5-1 and TRBJ2-7; D might be TRBD1 (6 bases). Germline V gene data show CDR1 as SGHRS and CDR2 as YFSETQ. This CDR3 region has 14 residues. V was cut by 4 bases and J by 0 bases, with 11 bases left in between. The CDR3 region is CASSRDRLSYEQYF. In nucleotides, the CDR3 is TGCGCCAGCAGCCGTGACAGGCTCTCCTACGAGCAGTACTTC.

This clone was seen more than once but under ten times. The chain carries TRBV10-2 and TRBJ1-6, with D tentatively TRBD1 (6 bases). This CDR3 region has 14 residues. The ends were cut back, 8 bases at V and 7 bases at J, with 15 bases in the middle. Germline-derived CDR1 and CDR2 are WSHSY and SAAADI. The CDR3 DNA sequence: TGCGCCAGCGGACGACAGGCACAAAATTCACCCCTCCACTTT. Its protein is CASGRQAQNSPLHF.